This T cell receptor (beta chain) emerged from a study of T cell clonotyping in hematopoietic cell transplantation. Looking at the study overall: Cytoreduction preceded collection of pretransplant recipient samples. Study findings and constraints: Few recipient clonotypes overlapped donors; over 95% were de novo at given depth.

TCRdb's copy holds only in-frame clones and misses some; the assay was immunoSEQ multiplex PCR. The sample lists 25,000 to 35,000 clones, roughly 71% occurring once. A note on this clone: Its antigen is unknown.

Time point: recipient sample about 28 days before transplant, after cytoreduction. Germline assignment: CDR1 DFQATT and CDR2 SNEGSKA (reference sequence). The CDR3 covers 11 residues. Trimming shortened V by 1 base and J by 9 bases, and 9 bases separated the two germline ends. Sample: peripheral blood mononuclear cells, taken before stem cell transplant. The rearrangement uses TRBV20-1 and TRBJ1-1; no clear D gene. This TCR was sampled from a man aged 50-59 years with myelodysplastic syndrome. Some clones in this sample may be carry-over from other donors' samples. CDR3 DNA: TGCAGTGCTAGAGTCGATTGGAAAGCTTTCTTT. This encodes CSARVDWKAFF.